The subject of this entry is one T cell receptor beta chain. What it recognizes is unknown. The CDR3 contains 15 residues. The V and J ends lost 3 bases and 0 bases respectively, with 9 bases between them. Germline V gene lookup returns CDR1 LNHNV and CDR2 YYDKDF (reference sequence). The sample belongs to a study of cytomegalovirus exposure and HLA in healthy donors. For the study at large: An earlier analysis found 120 million or so unique TCR beta sequences from 150 million to 200 million T cells. Study results and limitations: Some segments of the V type, notably TRBV6-2 and TRBV6-3, were excluded as indistinguishable. Later findings reportedly placed an Asian-associated ancestry cluster below the approximately 670-donor mean for N-insertions. There were a few CMV-associated chains whose specificity for CMV antigens was confirmed in vitro.

PCR primers comprised 60 Vbeta and 13 Jbeta primers. Profiling relied on immunoSEQ multiplex PCR, and the TCRdb table lists in-frame clones only, not all of them. The top ten hold about 5% of the sample, which has about 100,000 clones, over 60% seen once. Sequencing used PBMCs. V usage is TRBV15 and J usage is TRBJ1-3; D gene uncertain. The receptor was derived from a woman younger than 30 in good health and CMV-seropositive. This CDR3 is CATSSGRNSGNTIYF. The CDR3 bases are TGTGCCACCAGCAGCGGCAGGAACTCTGGAAACACCATATATTTT. The full variable domain, completed using reference TRBV15 and TRBJ1-3, is DAMVIQNPRYQVTQFGKPVTLSCSQTLNHNVMYWYQQKSSQAPKLLFHYYDKDFNNEADTPDNFQSRRPNTSFCFLDIRSPGLGDTAMYLCATSSGRNSGNTIYFGEGSWLTVV.